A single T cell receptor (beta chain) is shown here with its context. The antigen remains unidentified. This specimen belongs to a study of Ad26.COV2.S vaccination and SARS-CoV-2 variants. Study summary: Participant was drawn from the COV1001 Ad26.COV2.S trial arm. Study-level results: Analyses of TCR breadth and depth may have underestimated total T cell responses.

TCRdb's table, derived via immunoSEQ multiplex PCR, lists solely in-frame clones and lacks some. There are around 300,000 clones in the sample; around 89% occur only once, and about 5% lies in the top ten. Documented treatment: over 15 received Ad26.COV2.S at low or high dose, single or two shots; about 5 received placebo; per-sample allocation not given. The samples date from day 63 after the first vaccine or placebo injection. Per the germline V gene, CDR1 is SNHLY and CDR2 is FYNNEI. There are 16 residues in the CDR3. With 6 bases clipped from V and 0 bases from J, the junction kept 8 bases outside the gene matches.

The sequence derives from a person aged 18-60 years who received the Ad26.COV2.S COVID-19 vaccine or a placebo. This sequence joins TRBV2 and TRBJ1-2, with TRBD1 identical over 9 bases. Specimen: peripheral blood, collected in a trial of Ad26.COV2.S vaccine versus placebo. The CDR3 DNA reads TGTGCCAGCAGGGTCCCGGGACAGGGCTCTAACTATGGCTACACCTTC. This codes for CASRVPGQGSNYGYTF.